These 31 T cell receptor beta chains originate from one sample sequenced in a study of CXCR3-negative and CXCR3-positive naive CD8 T cells (dated by TCRdb to the late 2010s). Their recognized antigens are unknown. Here is what the overall study found, with its caveats: Compared with CXCR3-negative naive cells, CXCR3-positive naive cells had TRB CDR3s with higher hydrophobicity (lower Kidera factor 4), lower energy, and higher strength and volume indices.

The sample was run on a NextSeq 550. The Human TCR Profiling Kit (MiLaboratory) was used to make UMI-labeled 5' RACE TRB cDNA libraries. The reads, reprocessed by TCRdb, yield one row per CDR3 protein sequence and no DNA. The table for this sample shows 140,000 to 150,000 distinct CDR3 sequences. The ten largest clones take up 0.25% to 0.3% of the sample. Sequencing used naive CXCR3+ CD8+ T cells from blood. In light of the paper, this sample's cell subset or site label describes: CD45RO-CCR7+CD27+CD95- naive CD8+ T cells expressing CXCR3 (TNR3+). Receptors originate from a human donor in good health. Some clones in this sample may be carry-over from other donors' samples.

This chain connects TRBV29-1 to TRBJ1-1. Germline V CDR1 and CDR2: SQVTM, ANQGSEA. This CDR3 has 13 residues. The CDR3 protein is CSVFREADTEAFF.

The chain couples TRBV29-1 to TRBJ1-1; lacking DNA, the TRBD1 call made by TCRdb goes unchecked. Germline CDR1 SQVTM, CDR2 ANQGSEA. This CDR3 contains 14 residues. CDR3 region: CCVVGSAGRTEAFF.

This chain connects TRBV20-1 to TRBJ2-3; the D call from TCRdb, TRBD2, cannot be confirmed without DNA. The germline CDR1 and CDR2 sequences are DFQATT and SNEGSKA (reference sequence). This CDR3 spans 14 amino acids. CDR3 sequence reads: CSARGTGLADTQYF.

The genes are TRBV5-1 and TRBJ2-7. The V gene's germline CDR1 is SGHRS and CDR2 YFSETQ. There are 14 residues in the CDR3. The CDR3 here is CASSLYSAPYEQYF.

The gene calls are TRBV20-1 and TRBJ2-1; checking the TCRdb D call of TRBD2 is not possible without DNA. The length of the CDR3 is 14 residues. Per germline, CDR1 DFQATT and CDR2 SNEGSKA (reference sequence). The CDR3 loop reads CSASQGLASNEQFF.

The chain joins TRBV12-3 or TRBV12-4 to TRBJ1-2. The CDR3 covers 13 residues. Here the CDR3 reads CASSLQVFYGYTF.

J is TRBJ2-7 and V is TRBV2. The CDR3 is 15 residues long. The V gene's germline CDR1 is SNHLY and CDR2 FYNNEI. CDR3 loop: CASSEYLGSSYEQYF.

This chain links TRBV30 with TRBJ1-1; lacking DNA, the TRBD1 call made by TCRdb goes unchecked. The CDR3 covers 11 residues. Germline lookup yields CDR1 GTSNPN and CDR2 SVGIG (reference sequence). The CDR3 protein is CAWTGVAEAFF.

The gene calls are TRBV6-6 and TRBJ2-3; TCRdb returns TRBD1, unconfirmable since there is no DNA. The germline V gene has CDR1 MNHNY and CDR2 SVGAGI (reference sequence). CDR3 length: 14 residues. The CDR3 is CASKGQGALDTQYF.

The chain recombines TRBV6-2 or TRBV6-3 with TRBJ1-1; the TCRdb D gene call, TRBD1, has no DNA to confirm it. The CDR3 loop spans 16 amino acids. Germline CDR1 is MNHEY and CDR2 is SVGEGT. The CDR3 loop reads CASGTRDRGFGTEAFF.

This rearrangement joins TRBV6-2 or TRBV6-3 to TRBJ2-6; the TRBD2 assignment by TCRdb is unverifiable without DNA. Germline CDR1 MNHEY, CDR2 SVGEGT. The CDR3 extends over 16 amino acids. The CDR3 is CASSYAEGSGANVLTF.

J is TRBJ2-1 and V is TRBV27; TCRdb designates TRBD2, a call that cannot be tested without DNA. The CDR3 consists of 15 residues. Germline V gives CDR1 MNHEY, CDR2 SMNVEV (reference sequence). CDR3 loop: CASSLLKGLLDEQFF.

The chain is built from TRBV7-2 and TRBJ2-2; no DNA is available, so the TRBD1 call from TCRdb remains unchecked. Looked up from germline, CDR1 is SGHTA and CDR2 is FQGNSA. The CDR3 spans 18 residues. This chain's CDR3 is CASNEPGQGHQLTGELFF.

This chain links TRBV7-9 with TRBJ2-3; TCRdb's D gene call, TRBD1, goes unchecked for lack of DNA. The CDR3 contains 15 residues. Germline CDR1 and CDR2: SEHNR and FQNEAQ (reference sequence). The CDR3 reads CASSSTEDRPDTQYF.

The chain links TRBV12-3 or TRBV12-4 to TRBJ2-4; no DNA is available, so the TRBD1 call from TCRdb remains unchecked. The CDR3 consists of 14 residues. CDR3 sequence: CASSTGTGDNIQYF.

The genes are TRBV7-3 and TRBJ2-5; with no DNA, the TCRdb D assignment of TRBD2 cannot be verified. Germline CDR1 reads SGHTA; CDR2 reads FQGTGA. The CDR3 consists of 13 residues. Here the CDR3 reads CASSPGLQQTQYF.

The chain carries TRBV28 and TRBJ1-2. Germline V gene data show CDR1 as MDHEN and CDR2 as SYDVKM. The CDR3 sequence is 13 residues long. The CDR3 reads CASSPRGVYGYTF.

The chain couples TRBV5-1 to TRBJ2-3. The germline V gene has CDR1 SGHRS and CDR2 YFSETQ. The length of the CDR3 is 15 residues. CDR3 sequence reads: CASSFDNPSTDTQYF.

This chain links TRBV14 with TRBJ2-1. This CDR3 is built from 16 residues. The V gene's germline CDR1 is SGHDN and CDR2 FVKESK. The CDR3 loop reads CASSQGSASSYNEQFF.

The chain links TRBV21-1 to TRBJ1-1; TCRdb indicates TRBD1, and absent DNA this call remains unverified. TRBV21-1 is classified as a pseudogene. The CDR3 is made up of 14 amino acids. The CDR3: CASSKTGRLTGAFF.

The chain is built from TRBV28 and TRBJ2-5; TCRdb lists TRBD1, though no DNA is available to test this call. CDR3 length: 15 residues. Germline lookup yields CDR1 MDHEN and CDR2 SYDVKM. This CDR3 is CASRNRDRELETQYF.

The rearrangement joins TRBV20-1 to TRBJ2-7; TCRdb's assignment of TRBD1 cannot be checked, as there is no DNA. Germline-derived CDR1 and CDR2 are DFQATT and SNEGSKA (reference sequence). CDR3 length: 14 amino acids. The CDR3: CSARDLQVSYEQYF.

The chain uses TRBV7-9 and TRBJ2-6; TCRdb designates TRBD2, a call that cannot be tested without DNA. The CDR3 spans 17 residues. CDR1 SEHNR and CDR2 FQNEAQ come from the germline V gene (reference sequence). The CDR3: CASSLVGLAPGANVLTF.

The genes are TRBV6-5 and TRBJ2-2. The CDR3 spans 16 residues. Germline loops: CDR1 MNHEY, CDR2 SVGAGI. This CDR3 is CASSYRVRSDTGELFF.

This chain uses TRBV30 with TRBJ2-7; TCRdb outputs TRBD1, but without DNA this stays unchecked. The CDR3 is 13 amino acids. The germline CDR1 and CDR2 sequences are GTSNPN and SVGIG (reference sequence). The chain's CDR3 is CAWDPGTTYEQYF.

This chain joins TRBV6-5 and TRBJ2-5; TCRdb outputs TRBD1, but without DNA this stays unchecked. This CDR3 is built from 15 residues. Germline lookup yields CDR1 MNHEY and CDR2 SVGAGI. The CDR3 sequence is CASSYSGQGQETQYF.

This CDR3 reads CASSWRTGYEQYF. The genes are TRBV7-7 and TRBJ2-7; TCRdb reports TRBD2, a call that lacks DNA to check it against. In germline, CDR1 is SSHAT, CDR2 FNYEAQ (reference sequence). This CDR3 has 13 residues. Together with reference TRBV7-7 and TRBJ2-7, the CDR3 gives the full variable domain: GAGVSQSPRYKVTKRGQDVTLRCDPISSHATLYWYQQALGQGPEFLTYFNYEAQPDKSGLPSDRFSAERPEGSISTLTIQRTEQRDSAMYRCASSWRTGYEQYFGPGTRLTVT.

This sequence joins TRBV20-1 and TRBJ2-7; there is no DNA to check the TCRdb D call of TRBD2. From germline, CDR1 is DFQATT and CDR2 SNEGSKA (reference sequence). The CDR3 has 13 amino acids. CDR3 in amino acids: CSAGDLTSYEQYF.

The chain is built from TRBV20-1 and TRBJ2-1. Germline V CDR1 and CDR2: DFQATT, SNEGSKA (reference sequence). CDR3 size: 15 residues. The CDR3 region is CSAREPPSEVHEQFF.

The chain recombines TRBV7-9 with TRBJ1-5. The CDR3 sequence is 14 residues long. Germline lookup yields CDR1 SEHNR and CDR2 FQNEAQ (reference sequence). CDR3 amino acids: CASSLGGNHQPQHF.

The chain uses TRBV4-3 and TRBJ1-3. The CDR3 contains 16 residues. Per the germline V gene, CDR1 is LGHNA and CDR2 is YSLEER. This CDR3 reads CASSQGPTGPGNTIYF.